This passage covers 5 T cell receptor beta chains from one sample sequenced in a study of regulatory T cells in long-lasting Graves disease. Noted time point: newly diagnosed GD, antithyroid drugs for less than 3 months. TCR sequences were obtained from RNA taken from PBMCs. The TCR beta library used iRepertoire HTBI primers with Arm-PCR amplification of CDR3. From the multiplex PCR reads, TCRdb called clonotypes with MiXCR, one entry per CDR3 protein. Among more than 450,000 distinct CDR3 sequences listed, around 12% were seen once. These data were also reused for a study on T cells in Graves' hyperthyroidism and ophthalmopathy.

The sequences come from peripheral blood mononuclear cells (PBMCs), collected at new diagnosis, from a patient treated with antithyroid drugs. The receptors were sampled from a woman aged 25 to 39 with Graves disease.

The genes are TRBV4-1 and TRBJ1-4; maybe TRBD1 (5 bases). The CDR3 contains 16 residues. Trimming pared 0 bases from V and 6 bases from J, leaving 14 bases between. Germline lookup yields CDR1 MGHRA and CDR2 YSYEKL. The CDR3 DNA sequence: TGCGCCAGCAGCCAAGATGGGGCTAATTCGGATGAAAAACTGTTTTTT. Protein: CASSQDGANSDEKLFF.

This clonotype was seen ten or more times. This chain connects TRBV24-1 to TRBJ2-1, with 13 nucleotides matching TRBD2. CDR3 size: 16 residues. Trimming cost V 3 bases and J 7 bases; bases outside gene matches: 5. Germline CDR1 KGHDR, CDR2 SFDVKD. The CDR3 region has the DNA TGTGCCACCAGTGATCCTGGACTAGCGGGAGTAAATGAGCAGTTCTTC. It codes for CATSDPGLAGVNEQFF.

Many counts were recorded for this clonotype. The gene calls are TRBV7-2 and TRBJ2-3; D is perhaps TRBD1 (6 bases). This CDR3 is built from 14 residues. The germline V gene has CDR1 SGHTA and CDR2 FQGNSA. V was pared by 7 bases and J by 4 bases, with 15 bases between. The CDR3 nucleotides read TGTGCCAGCAACAGGGATGTTGGCGCAGATACGCAGTATTTT. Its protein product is CASNRDVGADTQYF.

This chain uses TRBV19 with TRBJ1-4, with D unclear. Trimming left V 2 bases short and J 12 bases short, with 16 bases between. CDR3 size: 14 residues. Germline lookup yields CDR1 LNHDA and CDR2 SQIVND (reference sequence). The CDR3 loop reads CASSITTTRSQLFF. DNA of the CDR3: TGTGCCAGTAGTATAACTACGACCCGGTCCCAACTGTTTTTT.

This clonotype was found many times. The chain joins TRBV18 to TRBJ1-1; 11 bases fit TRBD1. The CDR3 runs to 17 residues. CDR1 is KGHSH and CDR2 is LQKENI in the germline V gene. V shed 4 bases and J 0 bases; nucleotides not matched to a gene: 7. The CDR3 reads CASSLVPGQGVNTEAFF. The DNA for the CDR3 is TGTGCCAGCTCACTAGTTCCGGGACAGGGGGTGAACACTGAAGCTTTCTTT.